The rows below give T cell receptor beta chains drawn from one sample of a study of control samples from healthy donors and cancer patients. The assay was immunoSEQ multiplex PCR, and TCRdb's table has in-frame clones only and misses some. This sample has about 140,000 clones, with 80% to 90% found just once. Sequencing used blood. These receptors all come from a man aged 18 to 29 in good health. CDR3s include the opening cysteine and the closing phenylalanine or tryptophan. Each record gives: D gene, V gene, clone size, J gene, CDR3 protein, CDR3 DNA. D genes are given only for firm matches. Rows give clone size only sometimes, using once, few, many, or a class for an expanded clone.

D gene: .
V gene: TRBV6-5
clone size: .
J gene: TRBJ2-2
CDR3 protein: CAVGVPGELFF
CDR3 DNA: TGTGCCGTGGGGGTCCCCGGGGAGCTGTTTTTT

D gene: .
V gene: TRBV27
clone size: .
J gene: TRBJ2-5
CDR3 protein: CASSLFAEDRETQYF
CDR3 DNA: TGTGCCAGCAGTTTATTCGCAGAGGACCGCGAGACCCAGTACTTC

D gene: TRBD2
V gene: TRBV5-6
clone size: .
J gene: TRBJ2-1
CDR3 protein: CASSLFSGGSYNEQFF
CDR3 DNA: TGTGCCAGCAGCTTGTTCTCCGGGGGGTCCTACAATGAGCAGTTCTTC

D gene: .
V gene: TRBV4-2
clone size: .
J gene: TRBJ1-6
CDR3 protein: CASSQGPEGDSPLHF
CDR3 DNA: TGTGCCAGCAGCCAAGGACCCGAGGGGGATTCACCCCTCCACTTT

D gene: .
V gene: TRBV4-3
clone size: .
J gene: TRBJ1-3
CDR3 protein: CASSQDSGSGNTIYF
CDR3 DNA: TGCGCCAGCAGCCAAGATTCCGGCTCTGGAAACACCATATATTTT

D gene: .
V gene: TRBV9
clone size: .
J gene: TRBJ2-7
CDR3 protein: CASSVGRWDYEQYF
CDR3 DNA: TGTGCCAGCAGCGTAGGCAGGTGGGACTACGAGCAGTACTTC

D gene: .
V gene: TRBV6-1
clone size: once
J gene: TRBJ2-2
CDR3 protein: CASSGRANERTGELFF
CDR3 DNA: TGTGCCAGCAGTGGTCGGGCCAATGAGCGAACCGGGGAGCTGTTTTTT

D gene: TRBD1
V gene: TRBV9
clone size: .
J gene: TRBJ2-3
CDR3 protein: CASSVGGTVLTDTQYF
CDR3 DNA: TGTGCCAGCAGCGTAGGGGGGACAGTGCTCACAGATACGCAGTATTTT

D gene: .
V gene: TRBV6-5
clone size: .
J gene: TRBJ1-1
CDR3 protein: CASSYDWEQYTEAFF
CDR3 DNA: TGTGCCAGCAGTTATGACTGGGAGCAGTACACTGAAGCTTTCTTT

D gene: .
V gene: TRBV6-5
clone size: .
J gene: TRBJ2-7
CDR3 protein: CASAEGPISYEQYF
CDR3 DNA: TGTGCCAGTGCAGAAGGGCCGATATCTTACGAGCAGTACTTC

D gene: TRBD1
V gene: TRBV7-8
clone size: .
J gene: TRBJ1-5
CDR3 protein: CASSLARGPYSNQPQHF
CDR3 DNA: TGTGCCAGCAGCTTAGCGAGGGGGCCTTATAGCAATCAGCCCCAGCATTTT

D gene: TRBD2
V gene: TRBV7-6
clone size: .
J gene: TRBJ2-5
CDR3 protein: CASSLGGLAGRETQYF
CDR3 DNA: TGTGCCAGCAGCTTAGGGGGACTAGCGGGGAGGGAGACCCAGTACTTC

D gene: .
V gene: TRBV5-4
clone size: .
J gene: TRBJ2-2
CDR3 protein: CASSERYRGGSGELFF
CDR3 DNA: TGTGCCAGCAGCGAGAGGTACAGGGGGGGTTCCGGGGAGCTGTTTTTT

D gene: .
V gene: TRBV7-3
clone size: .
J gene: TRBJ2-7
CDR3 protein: CASSQGESSYEQYF
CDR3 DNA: TGTGCCAGCAGTCAAGGGGAGAGCTCCTACGAGCAGTACTTC

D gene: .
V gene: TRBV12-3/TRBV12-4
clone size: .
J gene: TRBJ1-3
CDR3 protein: CASSKLGNTIYF
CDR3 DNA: TGTGCCAGCAGCAAACTCGGAAACACCATATATTTT